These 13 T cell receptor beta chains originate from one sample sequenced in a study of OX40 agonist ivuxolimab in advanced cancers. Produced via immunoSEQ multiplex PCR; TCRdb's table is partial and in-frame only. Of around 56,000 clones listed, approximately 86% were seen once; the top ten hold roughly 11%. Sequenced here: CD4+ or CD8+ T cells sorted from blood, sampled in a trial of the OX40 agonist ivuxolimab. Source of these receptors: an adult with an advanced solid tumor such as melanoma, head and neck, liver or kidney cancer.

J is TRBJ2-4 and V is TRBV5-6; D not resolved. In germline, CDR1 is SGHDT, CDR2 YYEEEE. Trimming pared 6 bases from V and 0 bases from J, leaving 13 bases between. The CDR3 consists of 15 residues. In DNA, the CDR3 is TGTGCCAGCACCACCGATACTATAGCCAAAAACATTCAGTACTTC. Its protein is CASTTDTIAKNIQYF.

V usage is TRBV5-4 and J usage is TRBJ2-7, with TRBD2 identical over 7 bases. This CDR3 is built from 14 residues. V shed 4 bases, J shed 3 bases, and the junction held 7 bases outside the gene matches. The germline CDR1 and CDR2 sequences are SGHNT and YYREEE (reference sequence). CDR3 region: CASSPRGGIYEQYF. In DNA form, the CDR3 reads TGTGCCAGCAGCCCCCGGGGAGGGATCTACGAGCAGTACTTC.

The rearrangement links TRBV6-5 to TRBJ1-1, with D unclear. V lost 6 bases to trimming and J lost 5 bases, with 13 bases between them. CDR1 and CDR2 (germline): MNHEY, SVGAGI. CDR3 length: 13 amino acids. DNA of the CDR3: TGTGCCAGCAGCCGCATCGGAGGGACTGAAGCTTTCTTT. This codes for CASSRIGGTEAFF.

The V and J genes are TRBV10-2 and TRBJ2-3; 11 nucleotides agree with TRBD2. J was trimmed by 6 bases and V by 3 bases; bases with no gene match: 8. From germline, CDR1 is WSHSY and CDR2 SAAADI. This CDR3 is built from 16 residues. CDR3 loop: CASSEGSGGAGDTQYF. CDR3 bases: TGCGCCAGCAGTGAAGGTAGCGGGGGGGCGGGTGATACGCAGTATTTT.

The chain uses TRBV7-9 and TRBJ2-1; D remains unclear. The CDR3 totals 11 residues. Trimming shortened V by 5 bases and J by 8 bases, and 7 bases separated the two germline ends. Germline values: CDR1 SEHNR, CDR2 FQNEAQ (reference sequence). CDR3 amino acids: CASSTNYEQFF. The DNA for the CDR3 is TGTGCCAGCAGCACTAACTATGAGCAGTTCTTC.

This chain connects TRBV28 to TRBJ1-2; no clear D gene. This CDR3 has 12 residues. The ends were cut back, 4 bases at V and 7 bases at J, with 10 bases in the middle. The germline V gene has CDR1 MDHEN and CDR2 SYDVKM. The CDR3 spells CASSWGSGGYTF. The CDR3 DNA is TGTGCCAGCAGTTGGGGTTCCGGTGGCTACACCTTC.

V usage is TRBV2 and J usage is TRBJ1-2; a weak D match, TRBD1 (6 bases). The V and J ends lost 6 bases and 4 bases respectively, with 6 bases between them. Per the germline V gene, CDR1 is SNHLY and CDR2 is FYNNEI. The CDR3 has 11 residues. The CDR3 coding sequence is TGTGCCAGCAGGGACAGCTATGGCTACACCTTC. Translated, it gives CASRDSYGYTF.

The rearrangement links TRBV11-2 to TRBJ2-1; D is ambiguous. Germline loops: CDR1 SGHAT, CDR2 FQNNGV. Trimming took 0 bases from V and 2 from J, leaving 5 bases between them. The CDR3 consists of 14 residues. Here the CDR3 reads CASSLEGTYNEQFF. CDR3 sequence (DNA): TGTGCCAGCAGCTTAGAGGGAACCTACAATGAGCAGTTCTTC.

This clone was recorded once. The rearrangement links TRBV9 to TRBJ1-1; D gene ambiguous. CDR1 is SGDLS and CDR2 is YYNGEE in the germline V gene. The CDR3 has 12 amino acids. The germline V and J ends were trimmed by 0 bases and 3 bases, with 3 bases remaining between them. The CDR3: CASSVDDTEAFF. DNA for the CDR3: TGTGCCAGCAGCGTAGATGACACTGAAGCTTTCTTT.

The CDR3 DNA reads as TGCGCCAGCAGGGTTTCAGGGGGCACGTACGAGCAGTACGTC. Amino acids: CASRVSGGTYEQYV. The chain employs TRBV5-1 and TRBJ2-7; TRBD1 matches 8 bases. This CDR3 has 14 amino acids. V gave up 5 bases and J gave up 4 bases; unmatched junction bases: 8. Germline CDR1 SGHRS, CDR2 YFSETQ.

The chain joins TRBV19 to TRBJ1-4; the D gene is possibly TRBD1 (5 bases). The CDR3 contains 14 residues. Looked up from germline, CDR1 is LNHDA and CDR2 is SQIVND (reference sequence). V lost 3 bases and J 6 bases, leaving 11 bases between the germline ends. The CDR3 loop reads CASSIGAGYEKLFF. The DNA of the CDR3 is TGTGCCAGTAGTATTGGGGCCGGTTATGAAAAACTGTTTTTT.

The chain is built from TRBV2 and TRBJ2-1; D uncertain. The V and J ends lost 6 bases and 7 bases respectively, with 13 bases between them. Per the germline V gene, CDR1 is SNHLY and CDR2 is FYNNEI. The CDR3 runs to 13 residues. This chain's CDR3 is CASRGSLPNEQFF. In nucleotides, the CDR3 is TGTGCCAGCAGGGGTAGTTTACCTAATGAGCAGTTCTTC. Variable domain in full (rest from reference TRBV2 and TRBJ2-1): EPEVTQTPSHQVTQMGQEVILRCVPISNHLYFYWYRQILGQKVEFLVSFYNNEISEKSEIFDDQFSVERPDGSNFTLKIRSTKLEDSAMYFCASRGSLPNEQFFGPGTRLTVL.

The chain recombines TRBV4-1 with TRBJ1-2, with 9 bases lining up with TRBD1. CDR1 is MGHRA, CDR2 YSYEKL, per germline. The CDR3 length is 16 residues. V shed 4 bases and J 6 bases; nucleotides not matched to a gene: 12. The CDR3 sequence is CASSPDRGIPFDGYTF. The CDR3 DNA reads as TGCGCCAGCAGCCCAGACAGGGGGATACCTTTCGATGGCTACACCTTC.